Below, 4 T cell receptor beta chains from the same sample are listed, as sequenced in a study of cytomegalovirus exposure and HLA in healthy donors. PCR primers comprised 60 Vbeta and 13 Jbeta primers. Repertoires were generated with immunoSEQ multiplex PCR, while TCRdb's copy carries only in-frame clones and drops some. The top ten clones hold roughly 15% of a sample with about 210,000 clones, approximately 80% of them seen once. Sequenced sample: PBMCs. Receptors were obtained from a woman in her twenties or thirties in good health and CMV-seropositive.

This CDR3 is CASSLEGGYTGELFF. The CDR3 region has the DNA TGTGCCAGCAGCTTAGAAGGGGGCTATACCGGGGAGCTGTTTTTT. The gene calls are TRBV7-2 and TRBJ2-2; the match to TRBD1 covers 7 bases. Trimming at V came to 1 base and at J to 5 bases, leaving 4 bases not matched to a gene. The germline CDR1 and CDR2 sequences are SGHTA and FQGNSA. This CDR3 contains 15 residues.

This clone was counted between two and nine times. The chain couples TRBV7-2 to TRBJ2-1; D unresolved. Germline V lookup: CDR1 SGHTA, CDR2 FQGNSA. This CDR3 has 15 amino acids. Deletions cut 1 base from V and 4 bases from J, with 11 bases between. The CDR3 DNA sequence: TGTGCCAGCAGCTTAGTTCTACTACGGTACAATGAGCAGTTCTTC. It translates to CASSLVLLRYNEQFF.

This clone was recorded a few times. The chain carries TRBV6-1 and TRBJ2-3, with TRBD2 as a possible D gene (6 bases). Trimming took 0 bases from V and 3 from J, leaving 13 bases between them. This CDR3 comprises 16 residues. Germline CDR1 reads MNHNS; CDR2 reads SASEGT. The CDR3 protein is CASSEARGGGTDTQYF. The CDR3 DNA reads as TGTGCCAGCAGTGAAGCGAGGGGAGGTGGGACAGATACGCAGTATTTT.

The V call is TRBV11-2, the J call TRBJ2-7, with 8 bases identical to TRBD2. CDR1 is SGHAT and CDR2 is FQNNGV in the germline V gene. This CDR3 contains 15 residues. The V and J ends lost 2 bases and 6 bases, in that order; junction bases with no gene match: 9. The CDR3 DNA sequence: TGTGCCAGCAGCTTATTTCGTACAGGGACTAGCGAGCAGTACTTC. Residues: CASSLFRTGTSEQYF.